The present T cell receptor beta chain was sequenced within a study of T cell responses to AZD1222 COVID-19 vaccine. The CDR3 is 16 amino acids. V gave up 0 bases and J gave up 1 base, with 11 bases separating them. Looked up from germline, CDR1 is MRHNA and CDR2 is SNTAGT. Note on this clone: The antigen is unknown.

Pooled together were second doses at about 4 or about 12 weeks. General study points: Compared with day 0, the breadth and depth of the Spike-specific TCR repertoire rose significantly after two doses of AZD1222. The sample set comprised mostly white British donors with more females, and clonal diversity was possibly underestimated. With dominance at 160-218 and 743-854, vaccine-associated CD4 TCRs spanned spike.

TCRdb's table, derived via immunoSEQ multiplex PCR, lists solely in-frame clones and lacks some. Of 120,000 or so clones in the sample, about 94% are singletons; the top ten hold 2.9%. V usage is TRBV6-4 and J usage is TRBJ2-3; D perhaps matches TRBD2 (5 bases). The sample was peripheral blood, taken 28 days after the second AZD1222 dose. This clonotype was sampled from an adult who received the AZD1222 COVID-19 vaccine. CDR3 region: CASSDSGGRGTDTQYF. CDR3 bases: TGTGCCAGCAGTGACTCGGGTGGGAGAGGCACAGATACGCAGTATTTT.